Sequencing of this TCR beta chain was carried out in a study of beta chain features in type 1 diabetes (dated by TCRdb to the late 2010s). A note on the overall study: No differences in mean age, gender distribution, total cell number or subset yield were found between patients and healthy donors. A total of under 140,000,000 sorted cells were examined across all samples, and the number of cells per subset was strongly correlated with RNA yield. In the study, recently diagnosed type 1 diabetes patients and matched healthy donors were compared on the TCRB repertoires of their sorted circulating CD4+ T cell subsets. Regulatory and stem cell-like memory subsets were isolated from only 8 patients and roughly eight healthy donors, whereas naive and central memory subsets came from all 30 or so donors.

The High Capacity cDNA Reverse Transcription Kit was used to reverse transcribe all of the isolated RNA, meaning that expressed TCRB transcripts were what got sequenced. Deep immunoSEQ sequencing was applied to naive, central memory and regulatory T cell samples, giving an average of roughly 3.6 million total reads per sample. Sorted cells were lysed in RLT buffer and RNA was extracted with DNase-treated RNeasy Micro or Mini kits, depending on cell number. To prevent cross-contamination, every cell subset was processed on its own, while patient and healthy donor samples were processed together. TCRB sequences were amplified from cDNA with the immunoSEQ multiplex PCR, producing 87-bp fragments spanning the CDR3 region. Amplicons were sequenced on the Illumina HiSeq platform. The original methods were these. Synthetic template baselines were used to correct PCR bias computationally, reads within Hamming distance 2 were collapsed together, and singletons that could not be merged were discarded. Reads were aligned against IMGT to assign V, D and J genes, CDR3 length and insertions or deletions at six rearrangement sites. Within each subset, clonotype counts were normalized to the number of sorted cells before true diversity and Gini coefficients were calculated with the tcR R package. The overlap coefficient, calculated on TCRB nucleotide sequences, was used to measure repertoire sharing. Out-of-frame TCRB sequences from naive cells were analyzed as a proxy for the pre-selection repertoire. This immuneACCESS table, as held by TCRdb, lists in-frame sequences with V and J called but not all clones. Of the missing ones, under half trace to an unresolved V gene in checked studies; the others have no known cause. V, J and clone size were drawn from that table, and D and trimming were deduced from the DNA. For this sample the table gives hundreds of thousands of clones, of which under 15% were detected only once. 0.02% to 0.025% of the sample comes from the top ten.

Each donor gave one peripheral blood draw, roughly 120 mL on average, collected into heparinised tubes. A BD FACSAria II and a panel including CD45RO, CCR7, CD25, CD127, CD95 and CD27 were used to sort naive, central memory, regulatory and stem cell-like memory CD4+ T cells. Purity was above 95% for every sorted population. PBMCs were isolated right away by Lymphoprep density gradient centrifugation and were stained directly, without culture. So that batch effects would be minimized, each experiment stained and sorted samples in pairs, pairing one healthy donor with one patient. Regarding this clone: Its antigen specificity is not known. No clone much larger than this one lies a single base away; base qualities are absent.

The CDR3 holds 15 amino acids from the cysteine to the phenylalanine. Of all the DNA, just the CDR3 is kept, 45 bases in frame from base 1. Beyond this particular receptor, the publication reports: The naive, central memory and regulatory TCRB repertoires appeared to resemble one another more closely among patients than among healthy donors. Because the HLA sub-analyses included only small numbers of individuals, any influence of HLA type on TCRB rearrangement was left unresolved. PCR may preferentially amplify shorter templates, but because patient and control samples were amplified and corrected together, any resulting skew would affect both groups equally. At VDJ recombination sites, patients with type 1 diabetes made fewer insertions and deleted more nucleotides, a pattern implying thymic rearrangement abnormalities. A moderate but significant shortening of TCRB CDR3 length was observed in type 1 diabetes patients in all four CD4+ subsets. Because cDNA was sequenced instead of genomic DNA, highly expressing activated cells could be over-represented, though the groups showed no difference in activation or CD3 levels.

The chain is made from TRBV21-1 and TRBJ2-3. TRBV21-1 is an annotated pseudogene. The sequenced sample was naive CD4+ T cells from blood. The sample's cell subset or site label, decoded: true naive CD4+ T cells. This TCR was sampled from a man aged 18-30 years with type 1 diabetes. The CDR3 protein is CASSKVPDGTDTQYF. In nucleotide form, the sequence is TGTGCCAGCAGCAAGGTCCCCGATGGCACAGATACGCAGTATTTT.